The source of this T cell receptor beta chain is a study of identifying expanded T cells in peripheral blood. Germline CDR1 reads MRHNA; CDR2 reads SNTAGT. CDR3 length: 14 residues. V shed 4 bases and J shed 7 bases, with 14 bases lying between them. Data came from immunoSEQ multiplex PCR; TCRdb stores just in-frame clones and leaves some out. Of some 65,000 clones listed, about 80% are singletons. The V gene is TRBV6-4, the J gene TRBJ2-1; weak D call: TRBD2 (6 bases). The sample comprised blood. This TCR derives from a person aged 18 to 75 in good health. For the CDR3, the DNA is TGTGCCAGCAGTGTCGGGGGATCCTTGAATGAGCAGTTCTTC. It codes for CASSVGGSLNEQFF.